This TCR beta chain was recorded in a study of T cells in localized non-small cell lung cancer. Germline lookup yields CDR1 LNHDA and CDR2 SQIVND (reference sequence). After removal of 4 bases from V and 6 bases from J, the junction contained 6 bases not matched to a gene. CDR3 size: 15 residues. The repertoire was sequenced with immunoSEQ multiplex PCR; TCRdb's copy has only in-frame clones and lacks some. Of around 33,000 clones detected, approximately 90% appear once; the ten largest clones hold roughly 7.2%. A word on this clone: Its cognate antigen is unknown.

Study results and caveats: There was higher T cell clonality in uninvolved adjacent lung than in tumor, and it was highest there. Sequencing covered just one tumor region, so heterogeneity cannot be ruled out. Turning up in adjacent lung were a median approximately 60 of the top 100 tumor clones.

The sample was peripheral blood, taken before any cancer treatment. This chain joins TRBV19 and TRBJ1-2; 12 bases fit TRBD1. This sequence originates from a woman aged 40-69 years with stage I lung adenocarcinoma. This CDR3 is CASSNYGTGGHGYTF. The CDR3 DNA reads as TGTGCCAGTAGTAATTACGGGACAGGGGGCCATGGCTACACCTTC.